A single sample gave rise to the 14 T cell receptor beta chains below, sequenced in a study of T cell clonality in common variable immunodeficiency. Using immunoSEQ multiplex PCR, the repertoire was profiled, and TCRdb retains in-frame clones only, with some absent. Sampling found about 20,000 clones, none seen once. These TCRs are of unknown antigen specificity. Findings of the study overall: Common variable immunodeficiency TCR beta sequences reportedly had fewer deletions and N-nucleotide insertions.

Sample: peripheral blood mononuclear cells. The receptors here all came from a human donor with common variable immunodeficiency.

This clone was seen only a few times. The read ends 3 residues shy of where the CDR3 ends; the end is completed using the germline J gene. The chain has TRBV19 and TRBJ2-1, with TRBD1 identical over 8 bases. Germline values: CDR1 LNHDA, CDR2 SQIVND (reference sequence). The J segment lost 0 bases and the V segment lost 4 bases, leaving 5 bases of the junction unmatched. The length of the CDR3 is 16 residues. Here the CDR3 reads CASSKPGGHSYNEQFF. The part of the CDR3 DNA that was read is TGTGCCAGTAGTAAGCCAGGGGGCCACTCCTACAATGAG.

For this clone: The read gets to within 3 residues of the CDR3 end, and the germline J gene fills in the rest. The chain recombines TRBV5-1 with TRBJ2-3; no reliable D call. CDR3 length: 13 residues. Trimming pared 0 bases from V and 3 bases from J, leaving 5 bases between. Germline lookup yields CDR1 SGHRS and CDR2 YFSETQ. Here the CDR3 reads CASSLDTTDTQYF. Partial CDR3 DNA: TGCGCCAGCAGCTTGGACACGACAGATACG.

This clone has a handful of counts. The sequenced fragment ends 3 residues before the CDR3 boundary, so the rest is inferred from the germline J gene. The rearrangement links TRBV29-1 to TRBJ2-7; 12 bases line up with TRBD2. CDR1 and CDR2 from the germline V gene are SQVTM and ANQGSEA. V lost 6 bases to trimming and J lost 0 bases; unmatched junction nucleotides: 3. This CDR3 contains 14 residues. The CDR3 region is CSVLTSGSSYEQYF. The DNA read from the CDR3 is TGCAGCGTGTTGACTAGCGGGAGCTCCTACGAG.

Points on this clone: The CDR3 extends 3 residues past the end of the read, so its final part is completed from the germline J gene. The chain combines TRBV2 with TRBJ2-5, with D uncertain. Germline loops: CDR1 SNHLY, CDR2 FYNNEI. Trimming pared 6 bases from V and 7 bases from J, leaving 12 bases between. This CDR3 region has 12 residues. The CDR3 is CASRIPRGTQYF. CDR3 DNA, as far as it was read: TGTGCCAGCAGGATCCCCCGCGGGACC.

Concerning this clone itself: The missing CDR3 end, 3 residues past where the read stops, is filled in from the germline J gene. The chain uses TRBV2 and TRBJ1-5; 7 bases line up with TRBD1. CDR3 length: 15 residues. The junction had 7 bases not matched to a gene; V was cut back by 8 bases and J by 0 bases. Germline assignment: CDR1 SNHLY and CDR2 FYNNEI. The CDR3 DNA, read in part, is TGTGCCAGCCGAGGGACAGACCATAGCAATCAGCCC. Its protein product is CASRGTDHSNQP. The full CDR3 sequence reads CASRGTDHSNQPQHF.

Worth noting for this clone: The missing CDR3 end, 3 residues past where the read stops, is filled in from the germline J gene. This rearrangement joins TRBV7-6 to TRBJ1-2; 11 nucleotides match TRBD1. V shed 5 bases, J shed 3 bases, and the junction held 5 bases outside the gene matches. Germline V gene data show CDR1 as SGHVS and CDR2 as FNYEAQ. This CDR3 contains 15 residues. The CDR3 reads CASSLTGQGDYGYTF. The sequenced part of the CDR3 DNA is TGTGCCAGCAGCCTAACGGGACAGGGGGACTATGGC.

Notes on this clone: The CDR3 goes on 3 residues after the read ends, and that part is filled in from the germline J gene. V and J are TRBV19 and TRBJ2-1, with D hard to call. CDR3 length: 15 amino acids. Germline V gives CDR1 LNHDA, CDR2 SQIVND (reference sequence). V gave up 2 bases and J gave up 6 bases, with 14 bases separating them. CDR3: CASSILATTPNEQFF. CDR3 DNA (partial): TGTGCCAGTAGTATACTCGCGACAACCCCCAATGAG.

This clone has just a few counts. The CDR3 sequence: CASSLVQEVYYEQYF. The CDR3 bases that were read are TGTGCCAGCAGCTTAGTTCAGGAGGTTTACTACGAG. The rearrangement links TRBV7-2 to TRBJ2-7; D perhaps matches TRBD2 (5 bases). The missing CDR3 end, 3 residues past where the read stops, is filled in from the germline J gene. The V end lost 1 base, the J end lost 3 bases, and 13 bases lay between the germline ends. Germline V gene sequence: CDR1 SGHTA, CDR2 FQGNSA. The CDR3 consists of 15 residues.

Concerning this clone: The read ends 3 residues early relative to the CDR3; the germline J gene fills the gap. The chain links TRBV5-1 to TRBJ1-4; perhaps TRBD1 as D (5 bases). The CDR3 has 13 amino acids. Germline CDR1 is SGHRS and CDR2 is YFSETQ. Trimming shortened V by 4 bases and J by 5 bases, and 9 bases separated the two germline ends. The CDR3 sequence is CASSPGVNEKLFF. Partial CDR3 DNA: TGCGCCAGCAGCCCGGGGGTAAATGAAAAA.

This clone has more than one count but fewer than ten. Coverage ceases 3 residues before the CDR3 finishes, and the germline J gene fills in the end. V and J are TRBV2 and TRBJ2-2; TRBD2 agrees at 7 bases. This CDR3 spans 16 amino acids. The junction had 14 bases not matched to a gene; V was cut back by 7 bases and J by 6 bases. From germline, CDR1 is SNHLY and CDR2 FYNNEI. CDR3 bases read: TGTGCCAGCACCCGGATGGGCGGGGGTAAATCCGGGGAG. The encoded protein is CASTRMGGGKSGE. The CDR3 reads in full as CASTRMGGGKSGELFF.

The table lists this clone with many counts. The read comes to an end 3 residues before the CDR3 does, leaving the germline J gene to fill in the end. The chain couples TRBV5-6 to TRBJ1-1; D is undetermined. The length of the CDR3 is 15 residues. The V end lost 4 bases, the J end lost 1 base, and 14 bases lay between the germline ends. Germline CDR1 and CDR2: SGHDT and YYEEEE. The DNA read from the CDR3 is TGTGCCAGCAGCCCTCCGGGTCCCAAGAACACTGAA. Translating gives CASSPPGPKNTE. From start to end, the CDR3 is CASSPPGPKNTEAFF.

This clone was found many times. With the read ending 3 residues before the CDR3 end, the germline J gene is used to fill in that end. This rearrangement joins TRBV6-1 to TRBJ2-7; 7 nucleotides line up with TRBD1. In germline, CDR1 is MNHNS, CDR2 SASEGT. Trimming cost V 1 base and J 1 base; bases outside gene matches: 4. This CDR3 comprises 15 residues. This CDR3 is CASSEEGTASYEQYF. The part of the CDR3 DNA that was read is TGTGCCAGCAGTGAAGAGGGGACAGCGTCCTACGAG.

This clone was picked up many times. From the germline J gene comes the end of the CDR3, since the read stops 3 residues before it. J is TRBJ1-1 and V is TRBV5-1; TRBD1 might be the D (6 bases). Germline CDR1 and CDR2: SGHRS and YFSETQ. CDR3 size: 13 residues. V was clipped by 4 bases and J by 6 bases, with 13 bases between them. The CDR3 DNA, read in part, is TGCGCCAGCAGCCCGAATGGGGGCCCTGAA. This gives the protein CASSPNGGPE. From start to end, the CDR3 is CASSPNGGPEAFF.

In this sample, this clone turned up a few times. From the germline J gene comes the end of the CDR3, since the read stops 3 residues before it. The chain joins TRBV7-2 to TRBJ1-1; possibly TRBD1 for D (6 bases). The V gene lost 5 bases and the J gene lost 6 bases, with 10 bases spanning the gap. The CDR3 length is 12 residues. Germline CDR1 SGHTA, CDR2 FQGNSA. This CDR3 is CASSVTGPEAFF. The covered CDR3 bases are TGTGCCAGCAGCGTCACAGGGCCTGAA.